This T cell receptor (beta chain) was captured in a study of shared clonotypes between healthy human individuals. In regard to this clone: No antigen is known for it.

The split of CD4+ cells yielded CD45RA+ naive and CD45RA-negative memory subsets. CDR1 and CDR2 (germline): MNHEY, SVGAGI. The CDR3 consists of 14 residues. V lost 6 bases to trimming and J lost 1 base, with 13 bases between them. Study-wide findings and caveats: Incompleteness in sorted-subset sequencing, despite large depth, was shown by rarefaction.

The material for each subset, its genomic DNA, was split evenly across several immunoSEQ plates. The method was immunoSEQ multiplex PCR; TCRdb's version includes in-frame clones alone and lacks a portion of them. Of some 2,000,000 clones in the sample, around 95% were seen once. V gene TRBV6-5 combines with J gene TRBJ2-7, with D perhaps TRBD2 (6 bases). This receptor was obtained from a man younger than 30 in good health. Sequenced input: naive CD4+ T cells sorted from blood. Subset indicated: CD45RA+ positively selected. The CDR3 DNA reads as TGTGCCAGCAGGCGGGGACGGCTGTCCTACGAGCAGTACTTC. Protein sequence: CASRRGRLSYEQYF.